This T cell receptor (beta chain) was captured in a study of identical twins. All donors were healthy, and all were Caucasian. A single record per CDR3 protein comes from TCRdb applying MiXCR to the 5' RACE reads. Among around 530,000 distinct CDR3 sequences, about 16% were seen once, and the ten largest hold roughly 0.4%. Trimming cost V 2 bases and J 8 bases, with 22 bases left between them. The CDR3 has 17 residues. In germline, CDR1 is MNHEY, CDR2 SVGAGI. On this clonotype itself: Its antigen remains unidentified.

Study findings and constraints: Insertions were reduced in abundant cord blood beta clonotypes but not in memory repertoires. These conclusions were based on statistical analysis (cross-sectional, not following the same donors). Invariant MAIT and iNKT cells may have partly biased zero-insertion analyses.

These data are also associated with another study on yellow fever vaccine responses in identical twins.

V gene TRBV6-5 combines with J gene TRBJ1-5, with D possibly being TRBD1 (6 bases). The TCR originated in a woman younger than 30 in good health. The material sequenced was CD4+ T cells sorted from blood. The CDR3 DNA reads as TGTGCCAGCAGTTACGGTCTGGCGGGGGGCTCTCTGAAGCCCCAGCATTTT. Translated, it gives CASSYGLAGGSLKPQHF.